This T cell receptor (beta chain) emerged from a study of blood T cell repertoires in COVID-19. Turning to the study itself: Researchers got acute and convalescent COVID-19 samples from the United States, Italy and Spain. Nucleic acid was either cDNA or gDNA, and it came from T cells, B-cell-depleted T cells, or PBMCs.

Per the authors' pipeline: Reference gene primer amplification in the assay estimated nucleated cell counts. This table comes from immunoSEQ multiplex PCR, and its TCRdb copy is limited to in-frame clones, with some not included. V and J calls and clone size are given by that table; D and trimming were obtained from the DNA. The sample holds hundreds of thousands of clones, 70% to 80% seen once. Germline CDR1 SGHRS, CDR2 YFSETQ. The germline V and J ends were trimmed by 3 bases and 3 bases, with 18 bases remaining between them. This CDR3 has 16 residues. This clonotype was obtained from a woman aged 80 or over with acute or convalescent COVID-19. The specimen was peripheral blood. The chain links TRBV5-1 to TRBJ2-5, with D possibly being TRBD2 (5 bases). In DNA form, the CDR3 reads TGCGCCAGCAGCTCCCTTCCGAAAGTAGCGAAAGAGACCCAGTACTTC. Translated: CASSSLPKVAKETQYF.